This TCR beta chain comes out of a study of beta chain features in type 1 diabetes. Whole-study findings and limits: Shorter TCRB CDR3s, moderately but significantly so, were found in Type 1 diabetes patients in all four CD4+ subsets.

Concerning this clone itself: What it recognizes is unknown.

V was trimmed by 4 bases and J by 0 bases, leaving 18 bases between them. Germline values: CDR1 SEHNR, CDR2 FQNEAQ (reference sequence). This CDR3 contains 17 residues. Expressed TCRB transcripts got sequenced, as all isolated RNA was reverse transcribed. Clones were sequenced by immunoSEQ multiplex PCR, and TCRdb holds only the in-frame ones, with some missing. The table lists under 950,000 clones, under 20% of them singletons. This sequence originates from a woman under 30 in good health. This chain joins TRBV7-9 and TRBJ1-2; D may be TRBD1 (6 bases). Sequenced: naive CD4+ T cells from blood. The CDR3 sequence is CASSSTDQGRANYGYTF. DNA for the CDR3: TGTGCCAGCAGCTCGACTGACCAGGGGAGAGCTAACTATGGCTACACCTTC.